Each of the 10 T cell receptor beta chains below was sequenced from the same sample in a study of vaccination effects on CD4 cells after COVID-19 (dated by TCRdb to between 2021 and 2024). Library creation used the immunoSEQ multiplex PCR assay. TCRdb obtained this table from immuneACCESS and retained in-frame rearrangements with V and J assigned. These tables miss some clones; where compared with another copy, unresolved V genes account for less than half of the shortfall, and the remainder is unexplained. This sample gives roughly 56,000 clones in total; about three quarters of them show up just once. 2.5% to 3.5% of the sample goes to the ten largest clones. Their recognized antigens are unknown. After about 9 days of culture, CD4+ T cells were isolated with the EasySep CD4+ T cell isolation kit. This specimen consisted of CD4+ T cells from PBMCs cultured without peptide, obtained before COVID-19 vaccination. These receptors all come from a human donor who received a COVID-19 vaccine.

Here the CDR3 reads CASSPRGNYGYTF. In DNA form, the CDR3 reads TGTGCCAGCAGCCCCAGGGGGAACTATGGCTACACCTTC. The V call is TRBV7-2, the J call TRBJ1-2; 7 bases fit TRBD1. Trimming cost V 5 bases and J 2 bases; bases outside gene matches: 2. Looked up from germline, CDR1 is SGHTA and CDR2 is FQGNSA. There are 13 residues in the CDR3.

This clone was counted a single time. The chain has TRBV5-8 and TRBJ2-2; a weak D match, TRBD1 (6 bases). Trimming removed 4 bases from V and 1 base from J, with 11 bases in between. CDR1 and CDR2 from the germline V gene are SGHTS and YDEGEE. There are 15 residues in the CDR3. The CDR3 loop is CASSAKGQNTGELFF. In DNA, the CDR3 is TGTGCCAGCAGCGCCAAGGGACAGAACACCGGGGAGCTGTTTTTT. Looking up the rest from reference TRBV5-8 and TRBJ2-2 gives the full variable domain: EAGVTQSPTHLIKTRGQQATLRCSPISGHTSVYWYQQALGLGLQFLLWYDEGEERNRGNFPPRFSGRQFPNYSSELNVNALELEDSALYLCASSAKGQNTGELFFGEGSRLTVL.

The chain combines TRBV28 with TRBJ2-5, with a weak D call TRBD2 (6 bases). This CDR3 comprises 14 residues. CDR1 is MDHEN and CDR2 is SYDVKM in the germline V gene. The V end was cut by 4 bases, the J end by 5 bases, with 14 bases between. CDR3: CASSSSDYPETQYF. The CDR3 DNA sequence: TGTGCCAGCAGTTCCTCGGACTATCCCGAGACCCAGTACTTC. Supplemented by reference TRBV28 and TRBJ2-5, the full variable domain reads DVKVTQSSRYLVKRTGEKVFLECVQDMDHENMFWYRQDPGLGLRLIYFSYDVKMKEKGDIPEGYSVSREKKERFSLILESASTNQTSMYLCASSSSDYPETQYFGPGTRLLVL.

The chain has TRBV15 and TRBJ2-5; no reliable D call. The CDR3 consists of 13 residues. V was clipped by 0 bases and J by 4 bases, with 6 bases between them. Germline CDR1 is LNHNV and CDR2 is YYDKDF (reference sequence). For the CDR3, the DNA is TGTGCCACCAGCAGAGATTTCGTAGAGACCCAGTACTTC. Translated: CATSRDFVETQYF.

The chain uses TRBV4-1 and TRBJ2-2; possibly TRBD2 for D (6 bases). CDR1 is MGHRA, CDR2 YSYEKL, per germline. Trimming removed 2 bases from V and 6 bases from J, with 13 bases in between. CDR3 length: 15 amino acids. Here the CDR3 DNA reads TGCGCCAGCAGCCAACGGAGGGAGGTAGCCGGGGAGCTGTTTTTT. Protein: CASSQRREVAGELFF.

The chain uses TRBV5-1 and TRBJ1-5; D is unresolved. The V end lost 4 bases, the J end lost 0 bases, and 8 bases lay between the germline ends. Germline V lookup: CDR1 SGHRS, CDR2 YFSETQ. CDR3 size: 14 residues. The chain's CDR3 is CASSATPSNQPQHF. The CDR3 DNA is TGCGCCAGCAGCGCTACACCTAGCAATCAGCCCCAGCATTTT.

This chain uses TRBV5-1 with TRBJ1-1; D gene uncertain. This CDR3 contains 13 residues. Germline CDR1 is SGHRS and CDR2 is YFSETQ. V was trimmed by 5 bases and J by 5 bases, leaving 13 bases between them. CDR3 amino acids: CASSLRFDTEAFF. The CDR3 coding sequence is TGCGCCAGCAGTCTTCGCTTCGATACTGAAGCTTTCTTT.

The chain joins TRBV2 to TRBJ1-6; D remains ambiguous. The CDR3 has 15 residues. The germline V and J ends were trimmed by 6 bases and 5 bases, with 14 bases remaining between them. Germline V gene lookup returns CDR1 SNHLY and CDR2 FYNNEI. The CDR3 nucleotides are TGTGCCAGCAGATGGGAAAGGCAGGATAATTCACCCCTCCACTTT. This gives the protein CASRWERQDNSPLHF.

V usage is TRBV10-1 and J usage is TRBJ1-1, with TRBD1 matching over 7 bases. Germline V lookup: CDR1 WNHNN, CDR2 SYGVQD (reference sequence). Germline trimming cut 3 bases from V and 7 bases from J; bases unmatched to any gene: 5. The CDR3 extends over 13 amino acids. The CDR3 nucleotides are TGCGCCAGCAGTGACCTGGACAGGATTGAAGCTTTCTTT. This encodes CASSDLDRIEAFF.

This chain links TRBV7-2 with TRBJ1-3; D is unclear. Germline V lookup: CDR1 SGHTA, CDR2 FQGNSA. The V end was cut by 5 bases, the J end by 0 bases, with 14 bases between. The CDR3 consists of 16 residues. DNA for the CDR3: TGTGCCAGCAGCCGGCTGACAAGCCCCTCTGGAAACACCATATATTTT. This sequence encodes CASSRLTSPSGNTIYF.